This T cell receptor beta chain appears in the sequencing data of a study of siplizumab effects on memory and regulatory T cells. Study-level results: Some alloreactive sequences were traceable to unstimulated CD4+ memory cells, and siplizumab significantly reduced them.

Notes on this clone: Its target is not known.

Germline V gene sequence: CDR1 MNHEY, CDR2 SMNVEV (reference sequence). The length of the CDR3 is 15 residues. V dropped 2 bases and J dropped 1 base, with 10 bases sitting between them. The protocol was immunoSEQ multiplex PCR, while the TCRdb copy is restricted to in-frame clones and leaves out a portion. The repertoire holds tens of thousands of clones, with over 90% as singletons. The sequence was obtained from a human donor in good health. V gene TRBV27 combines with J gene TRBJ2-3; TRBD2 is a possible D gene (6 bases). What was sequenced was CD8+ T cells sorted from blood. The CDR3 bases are TGTGCCAGCAGTTTAGCGGGAAGGCGCACAGATACGCAGTATTTT. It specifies CASSLAGRRTDTQYF.